The clone carrying this T cell receptor beta chain turned up a few times. The sample is drawn from a study of T-cell reconstitution after alpha-beta-depleted transplantation in children. Preparation of the TCRbeta library was carried out with unique molecular identifiers. TCRdb passed the PCR reads through MiXCR, listing each CDR3 protein once. This sample has 450,000 to 700,000 distinct CDR3 sequences, with roughly 30% found just once. Per germline, CDR1 DFQATT and CDR2 SNEGSKA (reference sequence). The CDR3 is made up of 13 amino acids. V lost 3 bases, J lost 1 base, and 6 bases lay in between. The rearrangement joins TRBV20-1 to TRBJ2-2; D is uncertain. The source of this sequence is a boy under two years old with Wiskott-Aldrich syndrome, due to receive a stem cell transplant. Source: PBMCs, taken before TCRalphabeta/CD19-depleted stem cell transplant. The CDR3 reads CSASGQNTGELFF. Here the CDR3 DNA reads TGCAGTGCTAGCGGCCAGAACACCGGGGAGCTGTTTTTT.